What follows are 29 T cell receptor beta chains derived from one specimen sequenced in a study of blood T cells in healthy people across ages. Using a J-beta primer mix together with a sample-barcoded 5' primer, a second PCR was run for about 6 to 12 cycles. TCRdb reanalysed the 5' RACE reads using MiXCR and keeps one entry per CDR3 protein. The repertoire has more than 1.4 million distinct CDR3 sequences, 35% to 45% of them found once; the top ten carry 7.9%. Sequencing was carried out using blood. These receptors all stem from a woman under 30 in good health.

This clonotype has more than one count but fewer than ten. V gene TRBV18 combines with J gene TRBJ2-6; D may be TRBD1 or TRBD2 (5 bases each). Germline V gene lookup returns CDR1 KGHSH and CDR2 LQKENI. V lost 0 bases and J lost 0, with 12 bases in between. The CDR3 is 18 amino acids. The CDR3 sequence is CASSPPTGRISGANVLTF. CDR3 nucleotides: TGTGCCAGCTCACCACCGACGGGACGGATCTCTGGGGCCAACGTCCTGACTTTC.

The chain recombines TRBV20-1 with TRBJ2-5, with 10 bases fitting TRBD2. The V gene's germline CDR1 is DFQATT and CDR2 SNEGSKA (reference sequence). This CDR3 is 14 amino acids long. CDR3 region: CGGSPGLAKETQYF. The CDR3, as DNA: TGCGGAGGGAGTCCGGGACTAGCGAAAGAGACCCAGTACTTC.

The rearrangement joins TRBV12-3 or TRBV12-4 to TRBJ2-3, with 10 bases fitting TRBD2. The CDR3 sequence is 17 residues long. V gave up 5 bases and J gave up 0 bases; unmatched junction bases: 8. The CDR3 region is CASSPGLADTSTDTQYF. For the CDR3, the DNA is TGTGCCAGCAGTCCAGGACTAGCGGACACTAGCACAGATACGCAGTATTTT.

This clonotype was seen a few times. The chain recombines TRBV24-1 with TRBJ2-1, with D hard to call. Germline CDR1 reads KGHDR; CDR2 reads SFDVKD. Trimming cost V 9 bases and J 0 bases, with 11 bases left between them. The CDR3 totals 14 residues. The CDR3 sequence is CATGKSASYNEQFF. CDR3 nucleotide sequence: TGTGCCACCGGGAAGTCAGCCTCCTACAATGAGCAGTTCTTC.

The chain joins TRBV20-1 to TRBJ2-1, with 7 bases fitting TRBD1. The junction had 5 bases not matched to a gene; V was cut back by 7 bases and J by 5 bases. The CDR3 length is 12 residues. Germline V gene sequence: CDR1 DFQATT, CDR2 SNEGSKA (reference sequence). In nucleotides, the CDR3 is TGCAGTGAACAGGGGCTCAACAATGAGCAGTTCTTC. This encodes CSEQGLNNEQFF.

As concerns this clonotype: A junction boundary mismatches the germline segment, possibly from a read error. The chain combines TRBV10-3 with TRBJ2-4; TRBD2 aligns across 13 bases. The assigned J gene may be wrong: the sequence end matches TRBJ2-7 better. Germline values: CDR1 ENHRY, CDR2 SYGVKD. This CDR3 has 15 amino acids. CDR3 sequence: CAVSELGLAGDEQYF. The CDR3 DNA follows: TGTGCCGTCAGTGAGTTAGGACTAGCGGGAGACGAGCAGTACTTC.

The chain recombines TRBV6-6 with TRBJ1-5, with 10 bases lining up with TRBD1. Germline trimming cut 6 bases from V and 7 bases from J; bases unmatched to any gene: 9. The CDR3 covers 15 residues. In germline, CDR1 is MNHNY, CDR2 SVGAGI (reference sequence). The CDR3 sequence is CASRTGQGGRQPQHF. The CDR3 bases are TGTGCCAGCAGAACTGGACAGGGGGGACGGCAGCCCCAGCATTTT.

V and J are TRBV7-8 and TRBJ2-7, with 8 bases fitting TRBD1. The CDR3 is 16 amino acids. V lost 5 bases to trimming and J lost 0 bases; unmatched junction nucleotides: 9. The germline V gene has CDR1 SGHVS and CDR2 FQNEAQ. The CDR3 DNA reads TGTGCCAGCAGCACCTACAGGGGGGTGGGCTCCTACGAGCAGTACTTC. Protein product: CASSTYRGVGSYEQYF.

This clonotype was detected once. The CDR3 sequence: CASPSGGFLNTEAFF. For the CDR3, the DNA is TGTGCCAGCCCTTCGGGGGGTTTCCTGAACACTGAAGCTTTCTTT. The chain joins TRBV27 to TRBJ1-1, with D possibly matching TRBD1 (5 bases). Germline CDR1 reads MNHEY; CDR2 reads SMNVEV (reference sequence). The CDR3 has 15 amino acids. V lost 8 bases and J 0 bases, leaving 16 bases between the germline ends.

This clonotype was seen more than once but under ten times. The chain employs TRBV7-6 and TRBJ2-1, with TRBD2 matching over 11 bases. The CDR3 loop spans 16 amino acids. After removal of 5 bases from V and 6 bases from J, the junction contained 9 bases not matched to a gene. From germline, CDR1 is SGHVS and CDR2 FNYEAQ. CDR3 sequence reads: CASSEPTSGGLNEQFF. CDR3 DNA sequence: TGTGCCAGCAGCGAACCCACTAGCGGGGGTCTCAATGAGCAGTTCTTC.

The sample holds one count of this clonotype. The genes are TRBV10-3 and TRBJ2-7, with TRBD2 as a possible D gene (6 bases). The V and J ends lost 6 bases and 4 bases respectively, with 13 bases between them. CDR1 ENHRY and CDR2 SYGVKD come from the germline V gene. The CDR3 spans 13 residues. The CDR3 DNA sequence: TGTGCCATCAGGGGAACTAGCATTTACGAGCAGTACTTC. Protein: CAIRGTSIYEQYF.

The V and J genes are TRBV30 and TRBJ1-4; D uncertain. Germline CDR1 is GTSNPN and CDR2 is SVGIG (reference sequence). This CDR3 comprises 14 residues. Trimming removed 1 base from V and 7 bases from J, with 13 bases in between. The DNA of the CDR3 is TGTGCCTGGAGTGGCAATTTAATCGGTGAAAAACTGTTTTTT. Its protein is CAWSGNLIGEKLFF.

With regard to this clonotype: The junction differs from germline at one of its ends, possibly a read error. The chain joins TRBV29-1 to TRBJ2-1, with D perhaps matching TRBD2 (6 bases). Germline assignment: CDR1 SQVTM and CDR2 ANQGSEA. The CDR3 contains 10 residues. The CDR3 loop is CSVGWGERFF. CDR3 coding DNA: TGCAGCGTTGGGTGGGGGGAGCGGTTCTTC.

This chain connects TRBV6-5 to TRBJ2-6, with 7 bases aligning to TRBD2. Unmatched junction bases numbered 6, after V lost 7 bases and J lost 0 bases. CDR3 size: 16 residues. Looked up from germline, CDR1 is MNHEY and CDR2 is SVGAGI. The CDR3 protein is CASIRTGGSGANVLTF. For the CDR3, the DNA is TGTGCCAGCATCAGGACGGGAGGCTCTGGGGCCAACGTCCTGACTTTC.

The chain uses TRBV7-2 and TRBJ2-7; D is unresolved. The CDR3 loop spans 12 amino acids. Germline-derived CDR1 and CDR2 are SGHTA and FQGNSA. With 3 bases removed from V and 2 bases from J, the gap between germline ends came to 5 bases. The CDR3 nucleotides read TGTGCCAGCAGCTTTACTCCCTACGAGCAGTACTTC. Its translation is CASSFTPYEQYF.

The CDR3 nucleotides are TGTGCCAGCAGTTTAGGGGGGTGGGGCAATCAGCCCCAGCATTTT. As protein: CASSLGGWGNQPQHF. The chain recombines TRBV12-3 or TRBV12-4 with TRBJ1-5, with D possibly being TRBD1 (5 bases). The V gene lost 1 base and the J gene lost 2 bases, with 9 bases spanning the gap. CDR3 length equals 15 residues.

This clonotype was seen only a few times. The chain recombines TRBV30 with TRBJ2-4, with D perhaps matching TRBD2 (5 bases). This CDR3 region has 13 residues. V lost 2 bases and J 6 bases, leaving 11 bases between the germline ends. The germline gives CDR1 GTSNPN, CDR2 SVGIG (reference sequence). CDR3 amino acids: CAWSPGNGNIQYF. In DNA form, the CDR3 reads TGTGCCTGGAGTCCGGGAAATGGAAACATTCAGTACTTC.

The chain combines TRBV29-1 with TRBJ1-1; D uncertain. Germline loops: CDR1 SQVTM, CDR2 ANQGSEA. The CDR3 runs 12 residues. The CDR3 DNA follows: TGCACCACGATTCGGGCGAACACTGAAGCTTTCTTT. It is translated as CTTIRANTEAFF.

This clonotype came up a few times. V usage is TRBV20-1 and J usage is TRBJ1-2; 9 bases line up with TRBD1. The CDR3 has 14 residues. The ends lost 5 bases at V and 4 bases at J; junction bases unmatched: 8. Germline CDR1 reads DFQATT; CDR2 reads SNEGSKA (reference sequence). In nucleotides, the CDR3 is TGCAGTGCTCCACCCGGGACAGGGACCTATGGCTACACCTTC. This sequence encodes CSAPPGTGTYGYTF.

The J gene is TRBJ2-7, the V gene TRBV14; 7 positions agree with TRBD1. The CDR3 covers 15 residues. With V trimmed by 4 bases and J by 3 bases, 9 bases remained unmatched. In germline, CDR1 is SGHDN, CDR2 FVKESK. The CDR3 DNA follows: TGTGCCAGCAGCCTAGCCGGGACAGCCGTCTACGAGCAGTACTTC. Translation gives CASSLAGTAVYEQYF.

A few counts support this clonotype. J is TRBJ2-5 and V is TRBV29-1, with 11 bases matching TRBD2. The last part of the DNA fits TRBJ2-7 better; the J call may be wrong. The CDR3 totals 16 residues. Germline CDR1 and CDR2: SQVTM and ANQGSEA. The CDR3 DNA follows: TGCAGCGGCATCATAGCGGGAGGGCCCCCTCGGGACGAGCAGTACTTC. This encodes CSGIIAGGPPRDEQYF.

The genes are TRBV6-5 and TRBJ2-7, with D possibly TRBD1 on 6 matching bases. Deletions cut 6 bases from V and 0 bases from J, with 12 bases between. The V gene's germline CDR1 is MNHEY and CDR2 SVGAGI. This CDR3 contains 14 residues. CDR3 residues: CASSTGPSSYEQYF. CDR3 sequence (DNA): TGTGCCAGCAGCACAGGGCCGAGCTCCTACGAGCAGTACTTC.

V is TRBV20-1 and J is TRBJ1-2, with 7 positions matching TRBD1. Germline V gene sequence: CDR1 DFQATT, CDR2 SNEGSKA (reference sequence). The CDR3 runs to 14 residues. V was pared by 0 bases and J by 4 bases, with 5 bases of the junction left unmatched. In nucleotides, the CDR3 is TGCAGTGCTAGAGAAGGGGGACAGCTCTATGGCTACACCTTC. It is translated as CSAREGGQLYGYTF.

V and J are TRBV7-2 and TRBJ2-3, with TRBD2 matching 7 bases. The V gene's germline CDR1 is SGHTA and CDR2 FQGNSA. There are 16 residues in the CDR3. The junction had 11 bases not matched to a gene; V was cut back by 5 bases and J by 3 bases. The CDR3 DNA reads TGTGCCAGCAGCCCCTTCCTAGCGGAGGAGACAGATACGCAGTATTTT. Its protein is CASSPFLAEETDTQYF.

The rearrangement joins TRBV10-2 to TRBJ2-3; the match to TRBD1 covers 8 bases. This CDR3 has 14 residues. Germline loops: CDR1 WSHSY, CDR2 SAAADI. Trimming cost V 8 bases and J 4 bases; bases outside gene matches: 8. The CDR3 nucleotides are TGCGCCAGCTATGGCAGGGGGCATTCAGATACGCAGTATTTT. It is translated as CASYGRGHSDTQYF.

The rearrangement uses TRBV12-3 or TRBV12-4 and TRBJ1-1, with D uncertain. V lost 3 bases and J 1 base, leaving 12 bases between the germline ends. CDR3 size: 15 residues. CDR3 DNA: TGTGCCAGCAGTTTTTCCTCTGGTTGGAACACTGAAGCTTTCTTT. Translation: CASSFSSGWNTEAFF.

The chain's CDR3 is CSGRGGGGTEAFF. Here the CDR3 DNA reads TGCAGCGGACGGGGCGGGGGAGGCACTGAAGCTTTCTTT. V usage is TRBV29-1 and J usage is TRBJ1-1; D may be TRBD1 (5 bases). The CDR3 extends over 13 amino acids. Germline lookup yields CDR1 SQVTM and CDR2 ANQGSEA. V was shortened by 7 bases and J by 4 bases, with 16 bases between the two germline ends. The full variable domain, completed using reference TRBV29-1 and TRBJ1-1, is SAVISQKPSRDICQRGTSLTIQCQVDSQVTMMFWYRQQPGQSLTLIATANQGSEATYESGFVIDKFPISRPNLTFSTLTVSNMSPEDSSIYLCSGRGGGGTEAFFGQGTRLTVV.

The V call is TRBV27, the J call TRBJ1-2; maybe TRBD1 (6 bases). CDR1 is MNHEY, CDR2 SMNVEV, per germline (reference sequence). V lost 0 bases to trimming and J lost 0 bases, with 14 bases between them. This CDR3 comprises 17 residues. CDR3 protein: CASSLSVGDTTNYGYTF. The CDR3 DNA is TGTGCCAGCAGTTTATCGGTCGGGGACACCACTAACTATGGCTACACCTTC.

The table lists this clonotype with a few counts. The chain couples TRBV7-6 to TRBJ2-5; 10 bases align to TRBD2. Germline assignment: CDR1 SGHVS and CDR2 FNYEAQ. This CDR3 spans 16 amino acids. V shed 2 bases, J shed 5 bases, and the junction held 8 bases outside the gene matches. The CDR3 reads CASSLQPSGGGETQYF. The DNA of the CDR3 is TGTGCCAGCAGCTTACAGCCTAGCGGGGGCGGGGAGACCCAGTACTTC. Full variable domain (rest looked up from reference TRBV7-6 and TRBJ2-5): GAGVSQSPRYKVTKRGQDVALRCDPISGHVSLYWYRQALGQGPEFLTYFNYEAQQDKSGLPNDRFSAERPEGSISTLTIQRTEQRDSAMYRCASSLQPSGGGETQYFGPGTRLLVL.